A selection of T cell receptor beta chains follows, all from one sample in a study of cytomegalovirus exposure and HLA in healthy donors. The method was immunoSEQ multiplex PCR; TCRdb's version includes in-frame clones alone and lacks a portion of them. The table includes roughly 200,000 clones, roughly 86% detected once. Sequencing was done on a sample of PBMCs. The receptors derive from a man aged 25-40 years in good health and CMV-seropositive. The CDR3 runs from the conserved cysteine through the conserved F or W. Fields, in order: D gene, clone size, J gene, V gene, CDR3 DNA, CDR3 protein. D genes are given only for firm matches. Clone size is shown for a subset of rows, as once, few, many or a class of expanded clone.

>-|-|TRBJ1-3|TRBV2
TGTGCCAGCAGCTCGGGATCCCCTCTCTCTGGAAACACCATATATTTT
CASSSGSPLSGNTIYF
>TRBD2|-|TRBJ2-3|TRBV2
TGTGCCAGCAGTGAACGGACTAGCGGAGATACGCAGTATTTT
CASSERTSGDTQYF
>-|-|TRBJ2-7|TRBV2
TGTGCCAGCACCGAGACGGGGAACTACGAGCAGTACTTC
CASTETGNYEQYF
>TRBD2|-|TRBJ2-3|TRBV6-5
TGTGCCAGCAAAGCTAGCGGGGCGCCCGGTACGCAGTATTTT
CASKASGAPGTQYF
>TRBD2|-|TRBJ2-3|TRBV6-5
TGTGCCAGCAGTTACTCCGGGACTAGCCTGGCAGATACGCAGTATTTT
CASSYSGTSLADTQYF
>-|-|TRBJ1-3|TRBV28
TGTGCCAGCAGTTCCGGAGGAGGGCCGGGAAACACCATATATTTT
CASSSGGGPGNTIYF
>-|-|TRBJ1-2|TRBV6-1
TGTGCCAGCAGGAGGGACAACTATGGCTACACCTTC
CASRRDNYGYTF
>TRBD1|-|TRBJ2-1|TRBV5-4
TGTGCCAGCAGCTGGGGGACAGGAGTGGATGAGCAGTTCTTC
CASSWGTGVDEQFF
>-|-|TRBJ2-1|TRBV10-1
TGCGCCACCCCGAAGGGGGATCACCGGCGGCATGAGCAGTTCTTC
CATPKGDHRRHEQFF
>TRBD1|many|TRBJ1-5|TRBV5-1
TGCGCTGGGACAGGGGGCAGTCGGGGTCAGCCCCAGCATTTT
CAGTGGSRGQPQHF
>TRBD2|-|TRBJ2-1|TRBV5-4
TGTGCCAGCAGCTTAGGCAGCGGGAGCGCCTACAATGAGCAGTTCTTC
CASSLGSGSAYNEQFF
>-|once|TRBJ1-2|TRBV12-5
TGTGCTAGTGGTTTGGGATGGCAGGGACGGAATTCTAACTATGGCTACACCTTC
CASGLGWQGRNSNYGYTF
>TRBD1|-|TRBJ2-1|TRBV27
TGTGCCAGCAGTTTATACAGGGGCGTTGAGCAGTTCTTC
CASSLYRGVEQFF
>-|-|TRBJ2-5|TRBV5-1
TGCGCCAGCAGCCTGGGTGGAGGGCAGGAGACCCAGTACTTC
CASSLGGGQETQYF
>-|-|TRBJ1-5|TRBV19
TGTGCCAGTGTCACAGGGACCCGTGGGAGCAATCAGCCCCAGCATTTT
CASVTGTRGSNQPQHF
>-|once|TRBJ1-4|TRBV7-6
TGTGCCAGCAGCCCCGGTACAGGGCTCAGTGAAAAACTGTTTTTT
CASSPGTGLSEKLFF
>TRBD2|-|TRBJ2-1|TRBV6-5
TGTGCCAGCAGTTTTGGGGGGGGACTCAATGAGCAGTTCTTC
CASSFGGGLNEQFF
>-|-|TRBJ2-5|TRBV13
TGTGCCAGCAGCTTCGGACTGACAGACGGGACCCAGTACTTC
CASSFGLTDGTQYF
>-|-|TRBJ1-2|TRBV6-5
TGTGCCAGCACCCTACAGCCCTCCCTCTATGGCTACACCTTC
CASTLQPSLYGYTF
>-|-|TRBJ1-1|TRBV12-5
TGTGCTAGTGGTTTGACAGGAGGGCGGTACACTGAAGCTTTCTTT
CASGLTGGRYTEAFF
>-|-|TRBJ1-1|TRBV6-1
TGTGCCAGCAGTGACTGGGGGACCTTTTACAGGCCCACTGAAGCTTTCTTT
CASSDWGTFYRPTEAFF
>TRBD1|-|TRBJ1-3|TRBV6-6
TGTGCCAGCACCTCGATCAGGGGGACAGGCCGTCACACCATATATTTT
CASTSIRGTGRHTIYF
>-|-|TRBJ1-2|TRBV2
TGTGCCAGAAGCGGGGGGGACTATGGCTACACCTTC
CARSGGDYGYTF
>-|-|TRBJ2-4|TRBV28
TGTGCCAGCCAGCCACCCATTTCCCCAGCGCAGGCCGCGATTCAGTACTTC
CASQPPISPAQAAIQYF
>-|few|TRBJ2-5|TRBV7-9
TGTGCCAGCAGCTTAGTGGGAGAGACCCAGTACTTC
CASSLVGETQYF
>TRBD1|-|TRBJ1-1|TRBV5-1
TGCGCCAGCAGCGACAGGGGACAAGCTTTCTTT
CASSDRGQAFF
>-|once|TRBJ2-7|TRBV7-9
TGTGCCAGCAGCAAAGTTGGCCAAACCTACGAGCAGTACTTC
CASSKVGQTYEQYF
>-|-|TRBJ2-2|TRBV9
TGTGCCAGCAGCGTAGCGGGTAGGGGGAACACCGGGGAGCTGTTTTTT
CASSVAGRGNTGELFF
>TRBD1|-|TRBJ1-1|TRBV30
TGTGCCTGGAGGACAGGGGAAAACACTGAAGCTTTCTTT
CAWRTGENTEAFF
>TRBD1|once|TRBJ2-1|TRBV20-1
TGCAGTGCTAGAAGTGGGACAGCCCTTTTCTTC
CSARSGTALFF
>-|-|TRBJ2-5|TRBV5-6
TGTGCCAGCAGCTTAGGGGTTCGACAGAGGGAGACCCAGTACTTC
CASSLGVRQRETQYF
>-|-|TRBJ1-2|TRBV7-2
TGTGCCAGCAGCAGCTCGTTCACTGGTGGCTACACCTTC
CASSSSFTGGYTF
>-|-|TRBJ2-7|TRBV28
TGTGCCAGCAGTCCCCCCCTGGGCAGCTACGAGCAGTACTTC
CASSPPLGSYEQYF
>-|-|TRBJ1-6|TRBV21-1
TGTGCCAGCAGCAAAGCCCACCGGGACAACAATTCACCCCTCCACTTT
CASSKAHRDNNSPLHF
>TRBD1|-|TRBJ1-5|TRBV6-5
TGTGCCAGCAGTTACTCGAATTCAGGGGGTGAGCAGCCCCAGCATTTT
CASSYSNSGGEQPQHF
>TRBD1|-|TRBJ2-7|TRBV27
TGTGCCAGCAGTACAGGGGTCGAGCAGTACTTC
CASSTGVEQYF
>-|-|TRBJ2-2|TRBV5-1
TGCGCCAGCAGCACCCGACTAGGATCCGGGGAGCTGTTTTTT
CASSTRLGSGELFF
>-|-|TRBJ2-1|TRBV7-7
TGTGCCAGCAGCTTTATGACTCTCAGTGAGCAGTTCTTC
CASSFMTLSEQFF